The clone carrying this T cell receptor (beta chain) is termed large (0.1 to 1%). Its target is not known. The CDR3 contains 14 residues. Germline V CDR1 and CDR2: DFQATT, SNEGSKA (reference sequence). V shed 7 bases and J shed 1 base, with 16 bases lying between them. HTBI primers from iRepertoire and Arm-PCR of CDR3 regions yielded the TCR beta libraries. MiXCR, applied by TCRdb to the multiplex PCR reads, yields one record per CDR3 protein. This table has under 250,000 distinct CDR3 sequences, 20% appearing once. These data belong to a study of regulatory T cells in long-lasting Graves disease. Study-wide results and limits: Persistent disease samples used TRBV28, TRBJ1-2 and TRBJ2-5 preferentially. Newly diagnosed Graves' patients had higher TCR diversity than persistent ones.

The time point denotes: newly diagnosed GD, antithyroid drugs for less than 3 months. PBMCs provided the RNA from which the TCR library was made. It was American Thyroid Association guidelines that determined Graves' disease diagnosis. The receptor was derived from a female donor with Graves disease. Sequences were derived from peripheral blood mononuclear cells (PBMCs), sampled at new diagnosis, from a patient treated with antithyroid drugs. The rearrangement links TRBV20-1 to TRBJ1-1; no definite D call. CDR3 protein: CSVTEAYANTEAFF. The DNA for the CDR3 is TGCAGTGTCACCGAGGCCTACGCGAACACTGAAGCTTTCTTT.